This T cell receptor beta chain was sequenced in a study of T cells expressing NK-cell markers. Concerning this clonotype itself: Its target is unknown.

5'RACE template switching with UMIs produced the TCR beta cDNA. TCRdb re-called the 5' RACE reads, yielding one record per CDR3 amino acid sequence without DNA. Reported are about 430,000 distinct CDR3 sequences; the ten largest clones contain over 1.1%. Study-level results: Dominant NKG2C+ clonotypes were found to form about 1.0-7.0% of CD8+ T cells in 5 or 6 donors. It is unclear if expanded NKG2C-expressing clones target HCMV antigens. Leadership of the CD3+CD56-NKG2C+ fraction also belonged to these clonotypes in several donors.

Germline V CDR1 and CDR2: SQVTM, ANQGSEA. The length of the CDR3 is 13 residues. The chain is built from TRBV29-1 and TRBJ1-1; TCRdb's assignment of TRBD1 cannot be checked, as there is no DNA. Input material: blood T cells: a sorted CD56 or NKG2C T cell subset, CD4+ or CD8+ T cells, or bulk PBMC T cells (not recorded which). This TCR came from a woman aged 45-65 years in good health. The CDR3: CSVSGGRDTEAFF.